This T cell receptor (beta chain) was captured by sequencing in a study of response to subunit inactivated influenza vaccine. In its sample, this clonotype was seen a few times. TCRdb re-derived calls from the RT-PCR reads in MiXCR, one entry per CDR3 protein. The data hold around 200,000 distinct CDR3 sequences, with about a tenth observed a single time. The V gene lost 0 bases and the J gene lost 4 bases, with 16 bases spanning the gap. The CDR3 sequence is 18 residues long. Germline V lookup: CDR1 SGHAT, CDR2 FQNNGV. Sequenced material: non-naive T cells sorted from PBMCs, taken on the day of vaccination. The chain uses TRBV11-2 and TRBJ1-6; D not certain. The source of this sequence is a man aged 50-59 years who received an inactivated influenza vaccine. In DNA form, the CDR3 reads TGTGCCAGCAGCTTAGAGAAAAGTGGGTCTCGGTATAATTCACCCCTCCACTTT. This sequence encodes CASSLEKSGSRYNSPLHF.